This T cell receptor beta chain was observed in a study of shared clonotypes between healthy human individuals. V was pared by 10 bases and J by 4 bases, with 8 bases of the junction left unmatched. Germline CDR1 and CDR2: MNHNS and SASEGT. There are 14 residues in the CDR3. This clone turned up a few times. Using immunoSEQ multiplex PCR, the repertoire was profiled, and TCRdb retains in-frame clones only, with some absent. The table shows 950,000 to 1,200,000 clones, with 60% to 80% occurring only once. This rearrangement joins TRBV6-1 to TRBJ2-7, with 12 bases fitting TRBD2. Sequenced input: memory CD4+ T cells from PBMCs. Noted subset: CD45RA-negative fraction. The clonotype was recovered from a man younger than 35 in good health. Some clones in this sample may be carry-over from other donors' samples. In DNA form, the CDR3 reads TGTGCCACCCGGCTAGGGACTAGCGGGTACGAGCAGTACTTC. This encodes CATRLGTSGYEQYF.